The sample holds many counts of the clone carrying this T cell receptor (beta chain). This CDR3 region has 14 residues. Trimming stripped 7 bases from V and 7 bases from J, with 19 bases between. Germline-derived CDR1 and CDR2 are MDHEN and SYDVKM. MiXCR, run by TCRdb on the PCR reads, gives a single entry per CDR3 protein. The top ten hold approximately 19% of the sample, which has 20,000 to 25,000 distinct CDR3 sequences, under 35% seen once. This sample is part of a study of tumor-infiltrating lymphocytes in oesophageal squamous cell carcinoma. The specimen was esophageal tumor tissue. V usage is TRBV28 and J usage is TRBJ1-2; the D is unclear. This sequence originates from a female donor with esophageal squamous cell carcinoma. The CDR3 nucleotides are TGTGCCAGCACCATGGGGAGCCTTCGTGGTGGCTACACCTTC. Residues: CASTMGSLRGGYTF.